Below are 20 T cell receptor beta chains sequenced from a single sample in a study of T cells in Graves' hyperthyroidism and ophthalmopathy. Amplified TCR beta CDR3 regions derived from RNA transcripts. First-round RT-PCR of the TCR CDR3 relied on the HTBI primer set. One entry per CDR3 protein results from TCRdb running MiXCR on the multiplex PCR reads. This table has 600,000 or so distinct CDR3 sequences, around 15% appearing once. Sequenced input: blood. The receptors were gathered from a woman in her thirties with Graves' hyperthyroidism.

This clonotype was found a few times. The gene calls are TRBV6-2 or TRBV6-3 and TRBJ2-7, with 7 bases matching TRBD1. Germline CDR1 reads MNHEY; CDR2 reads SVGEGT. The CDR3 totals 13 residues. With V trimmed by 6 bases and J by 3 bases, 5 bases remained unmatched. As DNA, the CDR3 is TGTGCCAGCAGGGGACAGTTCGACTACGAGCAGTACTTC. Translating gives CASRGQFDYEQYF.

The chain employs TRBV7-9 and TRBJ2-7; 9 bases are a match to TRBD1. The CDR3 length is 16 residues. Unmatched junction bases numbered 10, after V lost 1 base and J lost 6 bases. The germline CDR1 and CDR2 sequences are SEHNR and FQNEAQ (reference sequence). CDR3 coding DNA: TGTGCCAGCAGCTTAGGACAGGGGGGCAAGGACGTCGAGCAGTACTTC. Translation: CASSLGQGGKDVEQYF.

In this sample, this clonotype turned up many times. The V and J genes are TRBV3-1 and TRBJ2-5; 10 bases agree with TRBD2. The CDR3 loop spans 16 amino acids. V was clipped by 1 base and J by 3 bases; unmatched bases: 5. CDR1 is LGHDT and CDR2 is YNNKEL in the germline V gene (reference sequence). This chain's CDR3 is CASSQVGSGREETQYF. CDR3 DNA sequence: TGTGCCAGCAGCCAAGTTGGAAGCGGGAGGGAAGAGACCCAGTACTTC.

There are many counts of this clonotype. The V call is TRBV18, the J call TRBJ2-2; D is unresolved. Germline loops: CDR1 KGHSH, CDR2 LQKENI. There are 12 residues in the CDR3. Trimming pared 3 bases from V and 6 bases from J, leaving 5 bases between. The CDR3: CASSPASGELFF. In nucleotides, the CDR3 is TGTGCCAGCTCACCGGCCTCCGGGGAGCTGTTTTTT. Full variable domain (missing parts from reference TRBV18 and TRBJ2-2): NAGVMQNPRHLVRRRGQEARLRCSPMKGHSHVYWYRQLPEEGLKFMVYLQKENIIDESGMPKERFSAEFPKEGPSILRIQQVVRGDSAAYFCASSPASGELFFGEGSRLTVL.

This clonotype has at least ten counts. The chain employs TRBV20-1 and TRBJ1-1, with 7 positions matching TRBD1. Per germline, CDR1 DFQATT and CDR2 SNEGSKA (reference sequence). With 4 bases clipped from V and 7 bases from J, the junction kept 6 bases outside the gene matches. CDR3 size: 12 residues. The CDR3 is CSANRGDNEAFF. Here the CDR3 DNA reads TGCAGTGCTAACAGGGGCGATAATGAAGCTTTCTTT.

The rearrangement links TRBV20-1 to TRBJ2-1, with 11 positions matching TRBD2. The CDR3 runs to 16 residues. V was pared by 4 bases and J by 3 bases, with 8 bases of the junction left unmatched. CDR1 is DFQATT, CDR2 SNEGSKA, per germline (reference sequence). CDR3 bases: TGCAGTGCTACCCAAGTAGGGACTAGCGGCTACAATGAGCAGTTCTTC. This sequence encodes CSATQVGTSGYNEQFF.

This clonotype was seen repeatedly, ten times or more. The rearrangement joins TRBV30 to TRBJ1-5; the D is unclear. CDR1 is GTSNPN, CDR2 SVGIG, per germline (reference sequence). Trimming pared 7 bases from V and 8 bases from J, leaving 3 bases between. This CDR3 comprises 8 residues. CDR3: CASEPQHF. The DNA of the CDR3 is TGTGCCTCCGAGCCCCAGCATTTT.

This clonotype has ten or more counts. The CDR3 DNA sequence: TGTGCCAGCAGCTTCTCCGGGGAGATCACCGGGGAGCTGTTTTTT. Protein: CASSFSGEITGELFF. The rearrangement joins TRBV11-3 to TRBJ2-2; perhaps TRBD2 as D (5 bases). The V gene's germline CDR1 is SGHNT and CDR2 YENEEA. The CDR3 has 15 residues. V lost 3 bases and J 4 bases, leaving 12 bases between the germline ends.

The chain employs TRBV15 and TRBJ2-4; 13 nucleotides align to TRBD2. Germline V gives CDR1 LNHNV, CDR2 YYDKDF (reference sequence). The J segment lost 2 bases and the V segment lost 0 bases, leaving 16 bases of the junction unmatched. The CDR3 has 22 amino acids. The CDR3 DNA reads as TGTGCCACCAGCAGAGAGAAACTAGCGGGAGGGCCAGAATCCCTACCCAAAAACATTCAGTACTTC. Amino acid sequence: CATSREKLAGGPESLPKNIQYF.

The V call is TRBV6-1, the J call TRBJ1-4; D might be TRBD1 (6 bases). This CDR3 spans 14 amino acids. V was trimmed by 5 bases and J by 8 bases, leaving 15 bases between them. From germline, CDR1 is MNHNS and CDR2 SASEGT. CDR3 DNA: TGTGCCAGCAGTACCCACGGGAGGGGGGAAAAACTGTTTTTT. It yields the protein CASSTHGRGEKLFF.

This clonotype was counted many times. The V call is TRBV11-2, the J call TRBJ1-1; D might be TRBD1 (5 bases). V lost 2 bases and J lost 3, with 13 bases in between. This CDR3 spans 15 amino acids. Germline CDR1 and CDR2: SGHAT and FQNNGV. The CDR3 sequence is CASSLSGGGYTEAFF. CDR3 in DNA: TGTGCCAGCAGCTTATCGGGGGGGGGATACACTGAAGCTTTCTTT. The full variable domain, rest sourced from reference TRBV11-2 and TRBJ1-1, is EAGVAQSPRYKIIEKRQSVAFWCNPISGHATLYWYQQILGQGPKLLIQFQNNGVVDDSQLPKDRFSAERLKGVDSTLKIQPAKLEDSAVYLCASSLSGGGYTEAFFGQGTRLTVV.

The rearrangement uses TRBV4-2 and TRBJ2-3; D possibly corresponds to TRBD2 (6 bases). The CDR3 has 17 amino acids. Germline CDR1 and CDR2: LGHNA and YNFKEQ. The germline V and J ends were trimmed by 1 base and 3 bases, with 17 bases remaining between them. The CDR3 loop reads CASSQVGAGRGTDTQYF. Here the CDR3 DNA reads TGTGCCAGCAGCCAAGTAGGCGCGGGAAGGGGTACAGATACGCAGTATTTT.

This chain links TRBV4-2 with TRBJ1-2; 7 nucleotides agree with TRBD1. The germline CDR1 and CDR2 sequences are LGHNA and YNFKEQ. The J segment lost 0 bases and the V segment lost 1 base, leaving 5 bases of the junction unmatched. This CDR3 contains 16 residues. This chain's CDR3 is CASSQVRGGTNYGYTF. CDR3 sequence (DNA): TGTGCCAGCAGCCAAGTCAGGGGGGGAACTAACTATGGCTACACCTTC.

This clonotype was counted many times. The chain recombines TRBV20-1 with TRBJ2-7, with D perhaps matching TRBD2 (6 bases). This CDR3 has 12 amino acids. The V end was cut by 1 base, the J end by 2 bases, with 6 bases between. In germline, CDR1 is DFQATT, CDR2 SNEGSKA (reference sequence). The CDR3 here is CSARGLAYEQYF. The CDR3 region has the DNA TGCAGTGCTAGAGGACTAGCCTACGAGCAGTACTTC.

The V call is TRBV20-1, the J call TRBJ2-1; a possible D gene is TRBD1 (5 bases). Trimming removed 3 bases at V and 6 bases at J, with 18 bases between. Germline CDR1 DFQATT, CDR2 SNEGSKA (reference sequence). The CDR3 consists of 15 residues. This CDR3 reads CSASPPTGLSNEQFF. CDR3 coding DNA: TGCAGTGCTAGTCCCCCTACAGGATTGAGCAATGAGCAGTTCTTC.

CDR3: CSVPEGNEQYF. Here the CDR3 DNA reads TGCAGCGTCCCCGAGGGTAACGAGCAGTACTTC. The chain combines TRBV29-1 with TRBJ2-7, with D maybe TRBD2 (5 bases). V lost 6 bases and J lost 5, with 11 bases in between. The germline V gene encodes CDR1 SQVTM and CDR2 ANQGSEA. The CDR3 is made up of 11 amino acids.

J is TRBJ2-1 and V is TRBV5-1; D may be TRBD2 (6 bases). In germline, CDR1 is SGHRS, CDR2 YFSETQ. V lost 0 bases to trimming and J lost 8 bases, with 12 bases between them. The CDR3 is 14 residues long. CDR3 loop: CASSLGNSGHEQFF. The CDR3 bases are TGCGCCAGCAGCTTGGGTAATAGCGGCCATGAGCAGTTCTTC.

In its sample, this clonotype was seen many times. CDR3 nucleotide sequence: TGTGCCAGCAGCTTCCCCCTACAGACACCCCCAGGAGGAGATACGCAGTATTTT. It encodes CASSFPLQTPPGGDTQYF. The chain links TRBV7-8 to TRBJ2-3; a possible D gene is TRBD2 (5 bases). Germline lookup yields CDR1 SGHVS and CDR2 FQNEAQ. Trimming stripped 3 bases from V and 5 bases from J, with 24 bases between. This CDR3 has 18 residues.

At least ten counts were recorded for this clonotype. This sequence joins TRBV29-1 and TRBJ2-7, with D unresolved. CDR3 length equals 11 residues. The ends were cut back, 4 bases at V and 2 bases at J, with 6 bases in the middle. CDR1 is SQVTM, CDR2 ANQGSEA, per germline. The CDR3 nucleotides are TGCAGCGTTGCACTGACCTACGAGCAGTACTTC. Its protein is CSVALTYEQYF.

Ten or more counts support this clonotype. The chain recombines TRBV5-1 with TRBJ1-1, with a possible D match to TRBD1 (5 bases). V dropped 4 bases and J dropped 0 bases, with 13 bases sitting between them. Germline V lookup: CDR1 SGHRS, CDR2 YFSETQ. This CDR3 region has 15 residues. DNA for the CDR3: TGCGCCAGCAGCATAACCGGGACCGTGAACACTGAAGCTTTCTTT. The encoded protein is CASSITGTVNTEAFF.